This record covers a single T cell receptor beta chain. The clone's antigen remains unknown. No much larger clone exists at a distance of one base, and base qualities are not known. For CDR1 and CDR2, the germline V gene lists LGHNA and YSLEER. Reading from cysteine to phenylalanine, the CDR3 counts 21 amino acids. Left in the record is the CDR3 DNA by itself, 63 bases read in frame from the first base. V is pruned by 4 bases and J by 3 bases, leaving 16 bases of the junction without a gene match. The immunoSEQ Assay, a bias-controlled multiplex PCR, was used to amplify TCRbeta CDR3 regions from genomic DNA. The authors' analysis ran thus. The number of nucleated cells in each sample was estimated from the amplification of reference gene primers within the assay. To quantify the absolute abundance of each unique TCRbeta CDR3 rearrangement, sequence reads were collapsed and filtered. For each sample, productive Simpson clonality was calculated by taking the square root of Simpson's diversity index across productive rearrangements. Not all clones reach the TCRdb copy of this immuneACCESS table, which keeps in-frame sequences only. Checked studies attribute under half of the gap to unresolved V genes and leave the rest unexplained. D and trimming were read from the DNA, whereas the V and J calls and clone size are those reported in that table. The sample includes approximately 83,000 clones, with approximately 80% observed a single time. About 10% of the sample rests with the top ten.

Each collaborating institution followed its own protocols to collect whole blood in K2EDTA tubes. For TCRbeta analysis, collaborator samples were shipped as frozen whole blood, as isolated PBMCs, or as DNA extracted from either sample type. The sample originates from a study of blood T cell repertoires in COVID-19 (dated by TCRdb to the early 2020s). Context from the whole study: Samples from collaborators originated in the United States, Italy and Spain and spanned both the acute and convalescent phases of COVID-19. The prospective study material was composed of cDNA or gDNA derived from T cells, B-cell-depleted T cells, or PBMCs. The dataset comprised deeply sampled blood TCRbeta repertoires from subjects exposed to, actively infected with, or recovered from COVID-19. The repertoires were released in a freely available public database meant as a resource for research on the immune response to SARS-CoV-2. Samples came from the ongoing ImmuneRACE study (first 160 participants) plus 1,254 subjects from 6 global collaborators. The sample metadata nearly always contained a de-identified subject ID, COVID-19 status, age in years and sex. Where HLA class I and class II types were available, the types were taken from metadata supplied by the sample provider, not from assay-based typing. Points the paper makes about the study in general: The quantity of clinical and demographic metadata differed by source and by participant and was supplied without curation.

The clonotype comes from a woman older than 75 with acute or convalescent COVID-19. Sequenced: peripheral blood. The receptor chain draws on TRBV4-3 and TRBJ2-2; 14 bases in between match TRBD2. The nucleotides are TGCGCCAGCAGCCGAGCCCCATGGAGGGGACTAGCGGGAGAAGACACCGGGGAGCTGTTTTTT. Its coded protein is CASSRAPWRGLAGEDTGELFF.